This TCR beta chain came from a study of T cell responses to AZD1222 COVID-19 vaccine. This clone was seen once. Repertoires were generated with immunoSEQ multiplex PCR, while TCRdb's copy carries only in-frame clones and drops some. The table has 110,000 to 150,000 clones, 93% seen once; the top ten hold more than 10%. The V gene's germline CDR1 is MDHEN and CDR2 SYDVKM. The CDR3 covers 14 residues. Trimming took 6 bases from V and 0 from J, leaving 8 bases between them. V usage is TRBV28 and J usage is TRBJ1-4; D not resolved. The TCR originated in an adult who had recovered from COVID-19. The specimen was peripheral blood, collected after recovery from COVID-19. CDR3 bases: TGTGCCAGCAGGAAGACAACAACTAATGAAAAACTGTTTTTT. It yields the protein CASRKTTTNEKLFF.